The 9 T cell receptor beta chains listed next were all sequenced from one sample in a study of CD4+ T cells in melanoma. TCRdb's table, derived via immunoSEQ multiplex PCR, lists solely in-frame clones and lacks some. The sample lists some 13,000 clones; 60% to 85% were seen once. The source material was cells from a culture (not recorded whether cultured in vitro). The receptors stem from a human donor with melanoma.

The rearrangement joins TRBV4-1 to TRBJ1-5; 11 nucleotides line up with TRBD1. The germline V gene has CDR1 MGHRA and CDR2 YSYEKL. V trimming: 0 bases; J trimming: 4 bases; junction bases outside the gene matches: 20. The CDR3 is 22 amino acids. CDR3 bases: TGCGCCAGCAGCCAAGAGCCTAAGCTCGGGACAGGGGGGAAGATCATAAATCAGCCCCAGCATTTT. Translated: CASSQEPKLGTGGKIINQPQHF.

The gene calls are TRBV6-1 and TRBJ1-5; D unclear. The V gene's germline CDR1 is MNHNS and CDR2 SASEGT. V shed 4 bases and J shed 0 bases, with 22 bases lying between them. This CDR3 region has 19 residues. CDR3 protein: CASSAPSRGSWISNQPQHF. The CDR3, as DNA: TGTGCCAGCAGTGCCCCGTCTCGCGGTAGCTGGATTAGCAATCAGCCCCAGCATTTT.

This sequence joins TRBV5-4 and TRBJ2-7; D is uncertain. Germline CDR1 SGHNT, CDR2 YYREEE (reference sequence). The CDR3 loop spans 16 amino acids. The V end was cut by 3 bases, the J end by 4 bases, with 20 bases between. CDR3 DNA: TGTGCCAGCAGCTCGGGCGGCCCTCTCGCCCTGTACGAGCAGTACTTC. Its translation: CASSSGGPLALYEQYF. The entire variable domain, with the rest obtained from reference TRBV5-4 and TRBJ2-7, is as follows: ETGVTQSPTHLIKTRGQQVTLRCSSQSGHNTVSWYQQALGQGPQFIFQYYREEENGRGNFPPRFSGLQFPNYSSELNVNALELDDSALYLCASSSGGPLALYEQYFGPGTRLTVT.

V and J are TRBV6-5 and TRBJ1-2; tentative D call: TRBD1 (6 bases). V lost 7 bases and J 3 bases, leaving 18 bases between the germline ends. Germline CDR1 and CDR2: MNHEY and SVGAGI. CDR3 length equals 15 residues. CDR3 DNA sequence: TGTGCCAGCAAAGAAACCGGGACATACGACTATGGCTACACCTTC. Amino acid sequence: CASKETGTYDYGYTF.

CDR3: CASSWTAQETQYF. In DNA form, the CDR3 reads TGCGCCAGCTCCTGGACAGCGCAAGAGACCCAGTACTTC. The rearrangement links TRBV10-2 to TRBJ2-5, with a tentative D call TRBD1 (6 bases). Trimming pared 8 bases from V and 2 bases from J, leaving 12 bases between. The CDR3 runs to 13 residues. Germline loops: CDR1 WSHSY, CDR2 SAAADI.

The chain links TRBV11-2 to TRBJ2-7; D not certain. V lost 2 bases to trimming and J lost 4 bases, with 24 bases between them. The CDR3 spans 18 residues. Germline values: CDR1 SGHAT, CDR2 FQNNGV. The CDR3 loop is CASSLKSPSLINSYEQYF. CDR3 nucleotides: TGTGCCAGCAGCTTAAAATCCCCCAGCCTCATCAACAGTTACGAGCAGTACTTC.

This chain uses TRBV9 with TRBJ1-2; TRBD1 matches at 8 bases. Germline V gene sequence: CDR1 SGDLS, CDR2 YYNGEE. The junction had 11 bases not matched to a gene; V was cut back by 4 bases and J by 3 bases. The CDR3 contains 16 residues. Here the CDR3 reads CASSSQGAGKDYGYTF. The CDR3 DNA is TGTGCCAGCAGCTCCCAGGGGGCAGGGAAAGACTATGGCTACACCTTC.

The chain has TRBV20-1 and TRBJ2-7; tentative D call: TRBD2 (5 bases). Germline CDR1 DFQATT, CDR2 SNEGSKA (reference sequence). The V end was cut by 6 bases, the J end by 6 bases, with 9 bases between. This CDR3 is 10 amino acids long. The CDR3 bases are TGCAGTGCACTAGGCCCCGAGCAGTACTTC. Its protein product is CSALGPEQYF.

The CDR3 region has the DNA TGCGCCAGCAGCCAAGATCCAGGGGGACCCACGCAGTATTTT. It is translated as CASSQDPGGPTQYF. The chain carries TRBV4-1 and TRBJ2-3, with 7 bases lining up with TRBD1. The CDR3 totals 14 residues. Germline loops: CDR1 MGHRA, CDR2 YSYEKL. Germline trimming cut 0 bases from V and 9 bases from J; bases unmatched to any gene: 6.